This TCR beta chain was sequenced in a study of brain T cells in children with intractable seizures. The CDR3 is 13 amino acids. Germline CDR1 and CDR2: SEHNR and FQNEAQ (reference sequence). The V and J ends lost 5 bases and 5 bases respectively, with 13 bases between them. Sequencing was performed with immunoSEQ multiplex PCR; in TCRdb, only in-frame clones are kept and a portion is missing. The table has about 340,000 clones, nearly 95% seen once. Time point defined: blood from clinic visit 5 months post-surgery; TSC patient then seizure free. This chain uses TRBV7-9 with TRBJ2-7; D remains ambiguous. The sequencing used peripheral blood, collected less than 6 months after surgery. This TCR was recovered from a boy younger than two with tuberous sclerosis and intractable seizures. CDR3 sequence (DNA): TGTGCCAGCAGCCCTCTGTCCCCGGACGAGCAGTACTTC. Its translation: CASSPLSPDEQYF.